This record covers a single TCR beta chain. The method was immunoSEQ multiplex PCR; TCRdb's version includes in-frame clones alone and lacks a portion of them. The table includes about 220,000 clones, around 90% detected once. These data are taken from a study of blood T cell repertoires in COVID-19. Study as a whole: Sites in the United States, Italy and Spain provided acute and convalescent COVID-19 samples.

Participant ages covered about 18 to 90 years across 24 US areas. Among Cohort 3 donors, those recovered had two negative PCRs, clearance, or symptom resolution. The receptor was isolated from a woman aged 30 to 39 who had recovered from COVID-19. Material: PBMCs or T cells enriched from blood (not recorded which).

CDR3 protein: CASSIAQNSPLHF. CDR3 nucleotide sequence: TGTGCCAGTAGTATAGCTCAGAATTCACCCCTCCACTTT. V usage is TRBV19 and J usage is TRBJ1-6; D not resolved. The CDR3 is 13 residues long. Trimming removed 1 base at V and 7 bases at J, with 5 bases between. The germline gives CDR1 LNHDA, CDR2 SQIVND (reference sequence). Using reference TRBV19 and TRBJ1-6 for the parts outside the CDR3, the full variable domain is DGGITQSPKYLFRKEGQNVTLSCEQNLNHDAMYWYRQDPGQGLRLIYYSQIVNDFQKGDIAEGYSVSREKKESFPLTVTSAQKNPTAFYLCASSIAQNSPLHFGNGTRLTVT.